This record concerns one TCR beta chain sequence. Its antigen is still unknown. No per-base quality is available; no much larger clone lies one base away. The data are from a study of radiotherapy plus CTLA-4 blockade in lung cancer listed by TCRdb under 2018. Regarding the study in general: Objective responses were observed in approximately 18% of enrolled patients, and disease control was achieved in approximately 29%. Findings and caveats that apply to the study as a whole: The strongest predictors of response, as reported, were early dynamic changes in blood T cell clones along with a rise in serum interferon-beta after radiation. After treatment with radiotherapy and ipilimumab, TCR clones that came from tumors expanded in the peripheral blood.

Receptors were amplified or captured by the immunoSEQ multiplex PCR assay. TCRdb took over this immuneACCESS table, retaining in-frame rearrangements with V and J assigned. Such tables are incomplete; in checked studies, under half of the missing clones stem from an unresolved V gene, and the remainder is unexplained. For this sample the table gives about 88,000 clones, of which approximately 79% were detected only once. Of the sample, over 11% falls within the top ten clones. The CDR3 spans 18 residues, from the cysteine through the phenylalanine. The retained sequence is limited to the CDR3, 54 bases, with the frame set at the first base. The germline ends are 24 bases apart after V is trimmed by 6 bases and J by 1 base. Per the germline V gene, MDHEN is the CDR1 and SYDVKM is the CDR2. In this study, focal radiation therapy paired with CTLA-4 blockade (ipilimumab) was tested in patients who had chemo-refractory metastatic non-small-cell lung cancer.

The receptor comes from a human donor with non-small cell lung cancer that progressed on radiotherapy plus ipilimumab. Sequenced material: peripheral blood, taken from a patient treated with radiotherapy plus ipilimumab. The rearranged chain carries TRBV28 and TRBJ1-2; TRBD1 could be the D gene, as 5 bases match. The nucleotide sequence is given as TGTGCCAGCAGGACCTACGGAGGACAACAAAGCATTAACTATGGCTACACCTTC. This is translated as CASRTYGGQQSINYGYTF.